Listed below are T cell receptor beta chains from one sample, sequenced in a study of metastatic and nonmetastatic thyroid tumors. TCRdb re-processed the PCR reads through MiXCR. The sample lists around 26,000 clones; around 20% were seen once. The sample comprised blood. The receptors shown here come from a female donor with papillary thyroid cancer or a benign thyroid nodule (not recorded which). Some clones in this sample may be carry-over from other donors' samples. CDR3s include the opening cysteine and the closing phenylalanine or tryptophan. The D gene is left open where the match is weak. Part of the rows lack a size; the others show once, few, many or a class for expanded clones.

J gene,D gene,clone size,V gene,CDR3 DNA,CDR3 protein
TRBJ2-3,NA,NA,TRBV20-1,TGCAGTGCTAGGAGCCATAGTGGGACTAGCACAGATACGCAGTATTTT,CSARSHSGTSTDTQYF
TRBJ1-2,TRBD1,few,TRBV28,TGTGCCAGCAGTTTATGGACAGGGTTCTACACCTTC,CASSLWTGFYTF
TRBJ2-3,NA,many,TRBV7-2,TGTGCCAGCAGCTCAATTCCTCTGACAGCCAGCACAGATACGCAGTATTTT,CASSSIPLTASTDTQYF
TRBJ2-7,NA,many,TRBV29-1,TGCAGCGGATCTCTTGGGGAAGAGCAGTACTTC,CSGSLGEEQYF
TRBJ2-3,NA,NA,TRBV5-6,TGTGCCAGCAGCTGGGGGCCGGGCACAGATACGCAGTATTTT,CASSWGPGTDTQYF
TRBJ2-7,NA,once,TRBV20-1,TGCAGTGCACCGACAGTTTTTGGCGAGCAGTACTTC,CSAPTVFGEQYF
TRBJ2-5,NA,few,TRBV10-1,TGCGCCAGCAGTAACGGTAGAGAGACACAGTACTTC,CASSNGRETQYF
TRBJ2-6,NA,many,TRBV10-3,TGTGCCATCAGTGAGTCTGGCGGGGCCGGGGCCAACGTCCTGACTTTC,CAISESGGAGANVLTF
TRBJ2-7,NA,medium-sized,TRBV28,TGTGCCAGCAGTTTTTCCAGTGAGGCCTACGAGCAGTACTTC,CASSFSSEAYEQYF
TRBJ2-6,NA,many,TRBV5-1,TGCGCCAGCAGCTTGGTGGGTAGATCTGGGGCCAACGTCCTGACTTTC,CASSLVGRSGANVLTF
TRBJ2-7,NA,NA,TRBV5-1,TGCGCCAGCAGCTTGGCCGTTAGCGTGGTAGGCTACGAGCAGTACTTC,CASSLAVSVVGYEQYF
TRBJ2-1,TRBD2,many,TRBV4-2,TGTGCCAGCAGCCAAGATCAAGGACTAGCGGGCGTTAGCTCCTACAATGAGCAGTTCTTC,CASSQDQGLAGVSSYNEQFF
TRBJ2-1,NA,many,TRBV19,TGTGCCAGTAGTAAGCGAAGTACCCCCTACAATGAGCAGTTCTTC,CASSKRSTPYNEQFF
TRBJ1-1,TRBD1,many,TRBV11-2,TGTGCCAGCAGCTTAGGGGACAGGACCACTGAAGCTTTCTTT,CASSLGDRTTEAFF
TRBJ2-7,NA,medium-sized,TRBV12-3/TRBV12-4,TGTGCCAGCAGTTTGCGTGAGGACTCCTACGAGCAGTACTTC,CASSLREDSYEQYF
TRBJ1-4,NA,many,TRBV29-1,TGCAGCGTTGAAGGTCCCCGGGGGGGCGAGGGTGAAAAACTGTTTTTT,CSVEGPRGGEGEKLFF
TRBJ2-3,NA,many,TRBV3-1,TGTGCCAGCAGCCGCGGACTGCTTTTAACAGATACGCAGTATTTT,CASSRGLLLTDTQYF
TRBJ1-2,NA,medium-sized,TRBV28,TGTGCCAGCATTCAAGACATAGGGAGTTATGGCTACACCTTC,CASIQDIGSYGYTF
TRBJ2-7,NA,NA,TRBV20-1,TGCAGTGCCCTAGCAGCGAATTGGTACTATCAGTACTTC,CSALAANWYYQYF
TRBJ2-3,NA,many,TRBV7-2,TGTGCCAGCAGCTTGGGACTGCTCAGCACAGATACGCAGTATTTT,CASSLGLLSTDTQYF
TRBJ1-2,NA,many,TRBV2,TGTGCCAGCAGTGCGGGGATAAAGCTTGGCTACACCTTC,CASSAGIKLGYTF
TRBJ2-1,NA,many,TRBV5-4,TGTGCCAGCAGCCATACTAGCAATGAGCAGTTCTTC,CASSHTSNEQFF
TRBJ1-6,TRBD1,medium-sized,TRBV6-1,TGTGCCAGCAGTGATGTGCCATCGGGACAGGGGGCCGCACCCCTCCACTTT,CASSDVPSGQGAAPLHF
TRBJ1-4,TRBD1,many,TRBV20-1,TGCAGTGGAGGACAGGGGGATGAAAAACTGTTTTTT,CSGGQGDEKLFF
TRBJ2-1,NA,many,TRBV20-1,TGCAGTGCCTTCCGGGGGGCAGATAGCTCCTACAATGAGCAGTTCTTC,CSAFRGADSSYNEQFF
TRBJ2-1,NA,few,TRBV6-1,TGTGCCAGCAGTGAATCAGGGAACTGGGAGCAGTTCTTC,CASSESGNWEQFF
TRBJ2-7,NA,many,TRBV7-6,TGTGCCAGCAGCTTAGGGGGGCAAGGGTCGGGCGAGCAGTACTTC,CASSLGGQGSGEQYF
TRBJ1-6,NA,many,TRBV9,TGTGCCAGCAGAACAGGGAACGATAATTCACCCCTCCACTTT,CASRTGNDNSPLHF
TRBJ2-3,TRBD2,NA,TRBV7-8,TGTTCCAGCAGCCCCGCTAGCGGGAGGCCCATAGATACGCAGTATTTT,CSSSPASGRPIDTQYF
TRBJ1-2,NA,medium-sized,TRBV7-2,TGTGCCAGCAGCCTAATGGGGCTGGGCTACACCTTC,CASSLMGLGYTF
TRBJ1-2,NA,many,TRBV19,TGTGCCAGTAGTATTAGAGGCAGGGTCGGCTATGGCTACACCTTC,CASSIRGRVGYGYTF
TRBJ2-1,NA,NA,TRBV20-1,TGCAGTGCTAGATCCTCCGGTACCTCCTACAATGAGCAGTTCTTC,CSARSSGTSYNEQFF
TRBJ2-7,TRBD1,once,TRBV7-3,TGTGCCAGCAGCCTCACCGGGACAGGGAAAGAGCAGTACTTC,CASSLTGTGKEQYF
TRBJ2-1,NA,NA,TRBV3-1,TGTGTCAGCAGCCCTCGGGACTCCAATGAGAAGTTCTTC,CVSSPRDSNEKFF
TRBJ2-1,TRBD1,many,TRBV24-1,TGTGCCACCAGTGCGTTAGGACAGGGGGATAAGGTTGAGCAGTTCTTC,CATSALGQGDKVEQFF
TRBJ1-1,TRBD1,few,TRBV6-9,TGTGCCAGCAGTTCGGACAGGGAAGCTTTCTTT,CASSSDREAFF
TRBJ1-1,NA,many,TRBV6-1,TGTGCCAGCCTGTTTCGGGAGAACACTGAAGCTTTCTTT,CASLFRENTEAFF
TRBJ1-5,TRBD1,NA,TRBV19,TGTGCCAGTAGTATTGAGGCGGGACAGCTAAATCAGCCCCAGCATTTT,CASSIEAGQLNQPQHF
TRBJ2-4,NA,many,TRBV11-2,TGTGCCAGCAGCTCAATCGGGGGTGCCAAAAACATTCAGTACTTC,CASSSIGGAKNIQYF
TRBJ1-2,TRBD1,NA,TRBV2,TGTGCCAGCGGAGGGACAGGGAGTGACGGCTACACCTTC,CASGGTGSDGYTF
TRBJ2-3,TRBD2,many,TRBV6-1,TGTGCCAGCAGTGATATAGCGGGGAGCACAGATACGCAGTATTTT,CASSDIAGSTDTQYF
TRBJ2-1,NA,many,TRBV11-3,TGTGCCAGCAGCTTAGGAGCAGGGGCAGTTTTAGATGAGCAGTTCTTC,CASSLGAGAVLDEQFF
TRBJ1-2,NA,NA,TRBV6-1,TGTGCCAGCAGTCGGACGGGGTGTGGCTACACCTTC,CASSRTGCGYTF
TRBJ1-1,NA,NA,TRBV20-1,TGCAGTGCTAGTGAAGGGGGGAACACTGAAGCTTTCTTT,CSASEGGNTEAFF
TRBJ2-3,NA,NA,TRBV2,TGTGCCCGCAGAGACGGGAGCGGCATCACAGATACGCAGTATTTT,CARRDGSGITDTQYF
TRBJ1-2,NA,many,TRBV10-3,TGTGCCATCAGTGAGTCGCTATGGGTTTTAAGCGGCTACACCTTC,CAISESLWVLSGYTF
TRBJ1-6,TRBD1,medium-sized,TRBV6-2/TRBV6-3,TGTGCCAGCAGTTCAGGACAGGTTTCCTCACCCCTCCACTTT,CASSSGQVSSPLHF
TRBJ2-1,NA,NA,TRBV19,TGTGCCAGTAGTCCTGCGCGTTCATCGGATGTGCAGTTCTTC,CASSPARSSDVQFF
TRBJ1-5,TRBD1,many,TRBV12-3/TRBV12-4,TGTGCCAGCAGGCGGGGACAGGGGACGCGCCAGCCCCAGCATTTT,CASRRGQGTRQPQHF
TRBJ2-3,TRBD1,many,TRBV20-1,TGCAGTGCTCCCTTAGACAGGGGAAATACGCAGTATTTT,CSAPLDRGNTQYF
TRBJ1-4,NA,many,TRBV3-1,TGTGCCAGCAGCCCGGGGGACTCCCCGGCTAATGAAAAACTGTTTTTT,CASSPGDSPANEKLFF
TRBJ2-1,TRBD2,many,TRBV14,TGTGCCAGCAGCCAAGATACCCTAGCGGGAGACAATGAGCAGTTCTTC,CASSQDTLAGDNEQFF